This T cell receptor beta chain was captured in a study of cytomegalovirus exposure and HLA in healthy donors. Points from the study as a whole: A later analysis reportedly found that, within productive TCRs, an Asian-associated ancestry cluster had fewer N-insertions than the mean observed across the approximately 670 donors.

This clone was found once. The antigen is undetermined. The germline V gene has CDR1 MDHEN and CDR2 SYDVKM. Trimming removed 3 bases from V and 2 bases from J, with 11 bases in between. The CDR3 spans 14 residues. With 60 Vbeta and 13 Jbeta primers, the PCR was carried out. Clones were read by immunoSEQ multiplex PCR, and TCRdb kept only the in-frame ones, dropping some. The table has about 35,000 clones, around three quarters seen once; the top ten hold roughly 6%. The donors comprised healthy bone marrow donors. The sequenced sample was PBMCs. The clonotype originates from a male donor in good health and CMV-seronegative. V is TRBV28 and J is TRBJ2-7, with D hard to call. The DNA of the CDR3 is TGTGCCAGCAGTTTGGGTGGCAGGACCTACGAGCAGTACTTC. This sequence encodes CASSLGGRTYEQYF.